This is a list of T cell receptor beta chains from one sample in a study of Ad26.COV2.S vaccination and SARS-CoV-2 variants. The protocol was immunoSEQ multiplex PCR, while the TCRdb copy is restricted to in-frame clones and leaves out a portion. The sample shows approximately 480,000 clones, approximately 88% of them seen only once. The material was peripheral blood, obtained in a trial of Ad26.COV2.S vaccine versus placebo. These receptor sequences come from a person aged 18-65 years who received the Ad26.COV2.S COVID-19 vaccine or a placebo. Each CDR3 is given with its conserved first and last residue. The D gene is left open where the match is weak. Size values are once, few and many counts, or a class for expanded clones, and some rows have none.

TRBJ1-5,NA,TRBV5-8,TRBD1,TGTGCCAGCAGCCAGGGACAGGCTAACAATCAGCCCCAGCATTTT,CASSQGQANNQPQHF
TRBJ1-1,NA,TRBV7-2,NA,TGTGCCAGCGGCCAGCTTGACGGTAGCACTGAAGCTTTCTTT,CASGQLDGSTEAFF
TRBJ1-3,NA,TRBV18,NA,TGTGCCAGCTCACCACAAAGGTCTGGGCATCTTTCCGGAAACACCATATATTTT,CASSPQRSGHLSGNTIYF
TRBJ2-1,NA,TRBV11-2,TRBD2,TGTGCCAGCAGCCCATCCGGGACTAGCGGGAGGGACTACAATGAGCAGTTCTTC,CASSPSGTSGRDYNEQFF
TRBJ2-1,NA,TRBV7-9,NA,TGTGCCAGCAGCTCCAGCGGACGGAGCTCCTACAATGAGCAGTTCTTC,CASSSSGRSSYNEQFF
TRBJ1-1,NA,TRBV5-4,NA,TGTGCCAGCAGCTTGGATGGGGGGAACACTGAAGCTTTCTTT,CASSLDGGNTEAFF
TRBJ1-1,NA,TRBV18,NA,TGTGCCAGCCTGGGGGAGGGGGTGAACACTGAAGCTTTCTTT,CASLGEGVNTEAFF
TRBJ1-2,NA,TRBV4-3,NA,TGCGCCAGCAGCCAAGGTTCAACCAACTATGGCTACACCTTC,CASSQGSTNYGYTF
TRBJ1-6,NA,TRBV5-1,TRBD1,TGCGCCAGCAGCCGGGACAGTAATTCACCCCTCCACTTT,CASSRDSNSPLHF
TRBJ1-2,NA,TRBV19,NA,TGTGCCAGTAGTTCCCGATATGGCTACACCTTC,CASSSRYGYTF
TRBJ1-5,NA,TRBV27,TRBD1,TGTGCCAGCTCCCCGGGCCCCGGGACAGGGTGGCGCAATCAGCCCCAGCATTTT,CASSPGPGTGWRNQPQHF
TRBJ1-2,NA,TRBV30,NA,TGTGCCTGGAGTGCCGGAACAGGGTTCGTCTATGGCTACACCTTC,CAWSAGTGFVYGYTF
TRBJ1-6,NA,TRBV9,NA,TGTGCCAGCAGCCCTCGAGCTAACAATAATTCACCCCTCCACTTT,CASSPRANNNSPLHF
TRBJ1-5,few,TRBV28,TRBD1,TGTGCCAGCAGTACCCGACAGGGATGGGATCAGCCCCAGCATTTT,CASSTRQGWDQPQHF
TRBJ2-7,NA,TRBV6-2/TRBV6-3,NA,TGTGCCAGCAGTTACCTCGGACACGATGGCGAGCAGTACTTC,CASSYLGHDGEQYF
TRBJ2-5,once,TRBV5-1,TRBD2,TGCGCCAGCAGCTTGGGAGCGGGAGGGGTGGAGACCCAGTACTTC,CASSLGAGGVETQYF
TRBJ2-3,NA,TRBV20-1,TRBD2,TGCAGTGCTAGTCAAGCGGGAGATAGCACAGATACGCAGTATTTT,CSASQAGDSTDTQYF
TRBJ2-1,NA,TRBV11-2,TRBD2,TGTGCCAGCAGCTTAGTAGCGGGAGGGGGTAGGTACAATGAGCAGTTCTTC,CASSLVAGGGRYNEQFF
TRBJ2-3,NA,TRBV7-2,TRBD2,TGTGCCAGTATCCGGGCTAGCGGGAGCACAGATACGCAGTATTTT,CASIRASGSTDTQYF
TRBJ2-1,NA,TRBV18,NA,TGTGCCAGCTCACCCCCGGGAGCTTCCTACAATGAGCAGTTCTTC,CASSPPGASYNEQFF
TRBJ2-3,once,TRBV6-5,TRBD1,TGTGCCAGCAGTTACATGAGGGACAGGACTTCGGATACGCAGTATTTT,CASSYMRDRTSDTQYF
TRBJ2-2,NA,TRBV6-2/TRBV6-3,NA,TGTGCCAGCAGTTACGGCCACGCGAACACCGGGGAGCTGTTTTTT,CASSYGHANTGELFF
TRBJ2-3,NA,TRBV19,NA,TGTGCCAGTAGTATAGCCGACCTGGGAGTATGGCCCGATACGCAGTATTTT,CASSIADLGVWPDTQYF
TRBJ2-1,NA,TRBV24-1,TRBD2,TGTGCCACCAGTGATTTGACTAGCGGGGCCTACAATGAGCAGTTCTTC,CATSDLTSGAYNEQFF
TRBJ2-7,once,TRBV6-5,TRBD2,TGTGCCAGCAGGCTAGCGGGAGTGGGGGAGCAGTACTTC,CASRLAGVGEQYF
TRBJ2-1,NA,TRBV19,NA,TGTGCCAGTAGTGTACCGACAACCAGGAGGGGCGATGAGCAGTTCTTC,CASSVPTTRRGDEQFF
TRBJ1-6,NA,TRBV28,NA,TGTGCCAGCACCGGGAGGACGGATTATAATTCACCCCTCCACTTT,CASTGRTDYNSPLHF
TRBJ2-7,few,TRBV28,NA,TGTGCCAGCAGTTCAACCTTCTACGAGCAGTACTTC,CASSSTFYEQYF
TRBJ2-2,once,TRBV12-3/TRBV12-4,NA,TGTGCCAGCAGTTTAGAGGGGGCCGGGGAGCTGTTTTTT,CASSLEGAGELFF
TRBJ1-4,once,TRBV28,NA,TGTGCCAGCAAGAGGTCGAATGAAAAACTGTTTTTT,CASKRSNEKLFF
TRBJ1-5,NA,TRBV2,TRBD1,TGTGCCAGCAGCCGCGGAAGGGGGCACAATCAGCCCCAGCATTTT,CASSRGRGHNQPQHF
TRBJ2-7,NA,TRBV28,TRBD2,TGTGCCAGCAGCCCTCGGCTAGCGGGATCGTACGAGCAGTACTTC,CASSPRLAGSYEQYF
TRBJ1-3,NA,TRBV27,TRBD1,TGTGCCAGCAGTCTGACAGGGTTGGGAAACACCATATATTTT,CASSLTGLGNTIYF
TRBJ1-1,NA,TRBV27,NA,TGTGCCAGCAGTTTAAAGGCTATCTCTGAAGCTTTCTTT,CASSLKAISEAFF
TRBJ2-7,NA,TRBV7-2,NA,TGTGCCAGCAGTTCTCAGGATGTGGGGGACGAGCAGTACTTC,CASSSQDVGDEQYF